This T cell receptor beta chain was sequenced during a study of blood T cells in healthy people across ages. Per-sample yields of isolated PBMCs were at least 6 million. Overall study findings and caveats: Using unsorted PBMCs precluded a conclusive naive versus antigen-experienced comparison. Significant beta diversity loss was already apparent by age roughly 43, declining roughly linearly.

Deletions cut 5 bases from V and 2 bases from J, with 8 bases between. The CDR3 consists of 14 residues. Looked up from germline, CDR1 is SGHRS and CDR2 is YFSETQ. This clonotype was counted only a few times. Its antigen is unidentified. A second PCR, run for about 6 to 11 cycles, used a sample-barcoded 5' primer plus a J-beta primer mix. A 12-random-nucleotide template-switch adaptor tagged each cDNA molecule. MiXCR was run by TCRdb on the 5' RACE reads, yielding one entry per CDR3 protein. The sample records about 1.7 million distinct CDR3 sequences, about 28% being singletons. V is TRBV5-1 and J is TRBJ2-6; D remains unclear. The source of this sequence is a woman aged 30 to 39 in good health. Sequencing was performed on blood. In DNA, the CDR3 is TGCGCCAGCAGGACCCAACCTGGGGCCAACGTCCTGACTTTC. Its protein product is CASRTQPGANVLTF.